The rows below give T cell receptor beta chains drawn from one sample of a study of blood T cell repertoires in COVID-19. Using immunoSEQ multiplex PCR, the repertoire was profiled, and TCRdb retains in-frame clones only, with some absent. There are more than 100,000 clones in the sample; almost 90% occur only once, and 0.88% lies in the top ten. Sequencing was done on a sample of peripheral blood. The source of these receptors is a woman between 50 and 59 years old with active or convalescent COVID-19. The CDR3 runs from the conserved cysteine through the conserved F or W. D genes are given only for firm matches. Rows may omit the clone size; those that give it use once, few, many or a size class.

J,V,D,size,DNA,CDR3
TRBJ1-1,TRBV19,TRBD1,.,TGTGCCAGTGGAAGTCAGGGGGTTCTTGAAGCTTTCTTT,CASGSQGVLEAFF
TRBJ2-1,TRBV6-2/TRBV6-3,TRBD2,.,TGTGCCAGCAGTTACAAAACTGGACTAGCGGGAGACAATGAGCAGTTCTTC,CASSYKTGLAGDNEQFF
TRBJ2-7,TRBV7-2,TRBD2,once,TGTGCCAGCAGCTTAAACCGAGCGGGAGGGGCCTACGAGCAGTACTTC,CASSLNRAGGAYEQYF
TRBJ2-2,TRBV7-9,.,once,TGTGCCAGCAGCTTAGCCCCGATACAGACCGGGGAGCTGTTTTTT,CASSLAPIQTGELFF
TRBJ1-3,TRBV7-9,.,.,TGTGCCAGCAGCTTCCCCGGGGGGACCTCTGGAAACACCATATATTTT,CASSFPGGTSGNTIYF
TRBJ2-1,TRBV14,.,once,TGTGCCAGCAGCCAAGGGAGGATCGCTAACAATGAGCAGTTCTTC,CASSQGRIANNEQFF
TRBJ2-7,TRBV6-5,.,.,TGTGCCAGCAGTTACTCAGGCGGAGGGGTCTACGAGCAGTACTTC,CASSYSGGGVYEQYF
TRBJ1-4,TRBV29-1,TRBD1,.,TGCAGCGCTAGGACAGGGGGGGAAAAACTGTTTTTT,CSARTGGEKLFF
TRBJ2-7,TRBV10-3,.,.,TGTGCCATCAGTGGGGGTCTCCGGGATCACTACGAGCAGTACTTC,CAISGGLRDHYEQYF
TRBJ2-5,TRBV5-8,.,.,TGTGCCAGCAGCTTGGGTTTCCGGGAACAAGAGACCCAGTACTTC,CASSLGFREQETQYF
TRBJ2-1,TRBV9,TRBD2,.,TGTGCCAGCACCCTGACTAGCGGGAGTTCGGGTGAGCAGTTCTTC,CASTLTSGSSGEQFF
TRBJ2-7,TRBV7-8,.,few,TGTGCCAGCAGCTTAGCCATGACAGGCGCCTACGAGCAGTACTTC,CASSLAMTGAYEQYF
TRBJ2-3,TRBV9,TRBD2,.,TGTGCCAGCAGCGTAGGCGGGAGTAGTACAGATACGCAGTATTTT,CASSVGGSSTDTQYF
TRBJ1-4,TRBV5-1,.,.,TGCGCCAGCAGCTTTGAGGACCCCGCGGGAAAACTGTTTTTT,CASSFEDPAGKLFF
TRBJ1-6,TRBV20-1,TRBD1,.,TGCAGTGCTAGTCTTAACAGGGGCCGTAATTCACCCCTCCACTTT,CSASLNRGRNSPLHF
TRBJ2-1,TRBV28,TRBD1,.,TGTGCCAGCAGTCCGCCTGCCGGGACAGGTCACAATGAGCAGTTCTTC,CASSPPAGTGHNEQFF
TRBJ2-1,TRBV4-1,TRBD2,.,TGCGCCAGCAGCCCTCAGGCTAGCGGGGGTTACAATGAGCAGTTCTTC,CASSPQASGGYNEQFF
TRBJ1-1,TRBV18,.,.,TGTGCCAGCTCACTGGGCACAGGGCGGGTCACTGAAGCTTTCTTT,CASSLGTGRVTEAFF
TRBJ2-1,TRBV30,TRBD2,.,TGTGCCTGGAGTCCGACTAGCGGGAAGGGTGAGCAGTTCTTC,CAWSPTSGKGEQFF
TRBJ2-5,TRBV9,TRBD2,.,TGTGCCAGCAGCGTAAGGAGCGGGGGGAGCCCGTGGGAGACCCAGTACTTC,CASSVRSGGSPWETQYF
TRBJ2-7,TRBV7-9,.,.,TGTGCCATAACAGGGATGAACGAGCAGTACTTC,CAITGMNEQYF
TRBJ1-5,TRBV5-8,.,.,TGTGCCAGCAGCTCCGGACAGACAAAGGGCAATCAGCCCCAGCATTTT,CASSSGQTKGNQPQHF
TRBJ2-7,TRBV9,.,.,TGTGCCAGCAGCGTAGGGGACTCCGGCTACGAGCAGTACTTC,CASSVGDSGYEQYF
TRBJ1-5,TRBV15,.,.,TGTGCCACCAGCAGGGACCTTGGGGGGAATCAGCCCCAGCATTTT,CATSRDLGGNQPQHF
TRBJ1-4,TRBV6-6,.,.,TGTGCCAGCAGTTACGGCAGGGTGGATGAAAAACTGTTTTTT,CASSYGRVDEKLFF
TRBJ1-1,TRBV6-5,TRBD1,once,TGTGCCAGCAGGTACAGGGGGGGGGACATGAACACTGAAGCTTTCTTT,CASRYRGGDMNTEAFF
TRBJ2-3,TRBV19,TRBD2,.,TGTGCCAGTAGTATCGGGAGGGCCTCAGATACGCAGTATTTT,CASSIGRASDTQYF
TRBJ2-5,TRBV9,.,.,TGTGCCAGCAGCGCCCGGTCGGGAGTCAGCCAAGAGACCCAGTACTTC,CASSARSGVSQETQYF
TRBJ1-5,TRBV28,.,.,TGTGCCAGCAGTCTAACTTATAGCAATCAGCCCCAGCATTTT,CASSLTYSNQPQHF
TRBJ2-1,TRBV18,.,once,TGTGCCAGCTCACGGAGCACGGAGAGAGGAGGTTACAATGAGCAGTTCTTC,CASSRSTERGGYNEQFF
TRBJ1-5,TRBV18,.,.,TGTGCCAGCTCCCCGGGTCCCAATCAGCCCCAGCATTTT,CASSPGPNQPQHF
TRBJ2-2,TRBV11-3,.,.,TGTGCCAGCAGCTACAAGTTCGGGGAGCTGTTTTTT,CASSYKFGELFF
TRBJ2-7,TRBV19,.,.,TGTGCCAGTAAACCCGACAGACACTCCTACGAGCAGTACTTC,CASKPDRHSYEQYF
TRBJ2-7,TRBV5-4,TRBD1,.,TGTGCCAGCAGCTCGGACAGGCACTTCTACGAGCAGTACTTC,CASSSDRHFYEQYF
TRBJ2-1,TRBV14,.,.,TGTGCCAGCAGCCTCAGGTTACAGGGTGGGGACTACAATGAGCAGTTCTTC,CASSLRLQGGDYNEQFF
TRBJ2-3,TRBV18,TRBD2,.,TGTGCCAGCTCACCCCTTATCGTAGTAGCGGGGGCCAAAGATACGCAGTATTTT,CASSPLIVVAGAKDTQYF
TRBJ2-2,TRBV5-1,TRBD2,.,TGCGCCAGCAGCTTGGGAAAAGTGCAGTTACTAGCGGGGGCCGACACCGGGGAGCTGTTTTTT,CASSLGKVQLLAGADTGELFF
TRBJ2-1,TRBV2,.,.,TGTGCCAGCAGTGCGGCGGGATCCCTATCCTACAATGAGCAGTTCTTC,CASSAAGSLSYNEQFF
TRBJ2-7,TRBV4-1,TRBD1,.,TGCGCCAGCAGCGATATCCGGGACAGGGGCGAGCAGTACTTC,CASSDIRDRGEQYF
TRBJ2-1,TRBV4-3,TRBD2,.,TGCGCCAGCAGCCAAGATTCGAGCGGGACCTACAATGAGCAGTTCTTC,CASSQDSSGTYNEQFF
TRBJ2-7,TRBV5-4,.,.,TGTGCCAGCAGCTTGGGCCAGGGGAAGACCTACGAGCAGTACTTC,CASSLGQGKTYEQYF
TRBJ1-6,TRBV28,TRBD1,.,TGTGCCAGCAGTTCGACAGGGAGAAATTCACCCCTCCACTTT,CASSSTGRNSPLHF
TRBJ1-2,TRBV28,TRBD1,.,TGTGCCAGCAGTGAACAGGGGGCGATTTTCTATGGCTACACCTTC,CASSEQGAIFYGYTF